In its sample, the clone carrying this TCR beta chain was seen many times. The source of the sample is a study of low-dose radiotherapy and immunotherapy resistance in tumors. Study overall: Every six weeks patients received intravenous ipilimumab 1 mg/kg, and every two weeks they received intravenous nivolumab 240 mg. It was every two weeks, one day before radiation and immunotherapy, that intravenous cyclophosphamide 200 mg/m2 was given.

Sample time point: after trial treatment. Indicated treatment: LDRT plus nivolumab, ipilimumab, low-dose cyclophosphamide and aspirin (RACIN trial). The ends lost 1 base at V and 11 bases at J; junction bases unmatched: 4. This CDR3 has 14 residues. Alpha and beta chains were covered, as first-strand cDNA relied on TRAV- and TRBV-specific primers. The authors ran 15 to 25 PCR cycles to amplify TCRs with a constant-region primer and V-primer adapter. In vitro transcription amplified isolated mRNA. TCRdb redid the calling of the reads with MiXCR, one entry per CDR3 protein. The sample contains about 91,000 distinct CDR3 sequences, 20% to 25% of which appear only once.

The rearrangement joins TRBV12-3 or TRBV12-4 to TRBJ2-2; 10 bases match TRBD2. Sequenced here: PBMCs, sampled after low-dose radiotherapy plus immunotherapy. The source is a female donor with ovarian cancer. The CDR3 sequence: CASSLVVAGGELFF. DNA for the CDR3: TGTGCCAGCAGTTTAGTGGTAGCGGGAGGTGAGCTGTTTTTT.